The clone carrying this TCR beta chain has more than one count but fewer than ten. Antigen unknown. Investigators reverse transcribed all isolated RNA, so they sequenced expressed TCRB transcripts. Clones were read by immunoSEQ multiplex PCR, and TCRdb kept only the in-frame ones, dropping some. The table has roughly 260,000 clones, just over 20% seen once. The sample originates from a study of beta chain features in type 1 diabetes. General study findings and limits: Compared with healthy donors, patients appeared to share more similar naive, central memory and regulatory TCRB repertoires. All four CD4+ subsets from Type 1 diabetes patients carried moderately but significantly shorter TCRB CDR3s. Equally in patients and controls, shorter templates might have been favored by PCR. Sequencing used cDNA, and cells with high TCR expression could therefore be over-represented.

With 5 bases clipped from V and 5 bases from J, the junction kept 8 bases outside the gene matches. The CDR3 runs to 14 residues. Germline V CDR1 and CDR2: SGHNT, YYREEE (reference sequence). This TCR was sampled from a woman aged 40 to 49 with type 1 diabetes. This chain joins TRBV5-4 and TRBJ2-5; 8 nucleotides align to TRBD2. Sequenced material: naive CD4+ T cells from blood. CDR3 in amino acids: CASRVAGGGETQYF. The CDR3, as DNA: TGTGCCAGCAGGGTTGCGGGGGGTGGGGAGACCCAGTACTTC.